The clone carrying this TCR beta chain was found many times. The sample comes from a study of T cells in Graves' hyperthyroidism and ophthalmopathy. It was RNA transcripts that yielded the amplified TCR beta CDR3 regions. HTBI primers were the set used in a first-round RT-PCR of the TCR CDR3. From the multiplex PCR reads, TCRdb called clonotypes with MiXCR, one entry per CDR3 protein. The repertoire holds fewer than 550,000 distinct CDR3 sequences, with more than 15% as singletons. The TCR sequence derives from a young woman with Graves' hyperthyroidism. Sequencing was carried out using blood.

CDR3 bases: TGTGCCAGTACCACTGGGCCTATCACATCTCTGGGAGGCTACACCTTC. This codes for CASTTGPITSLGGYTF. V and J are TRBV6-2 or TRBV6-3 and TRBJ1-2; D is undetermined. Trimming cost V 9 bases and J 8 bases, with 28 bases left between them. From germline, CDR1 is MNHEY and CDR2 SVGEGT. This CDR3 comprises 16 residues.